This entry is about one T cell receptor (beta chain). Profiling relied on immunoSEQ multiplex PCR, and the TCRdb table lists in-frame clones only, not all of them. This table holds under 95,000 clones, 85% to 95% found once. CDR3 length equals 16 residues. The sample comes from a study of human thymus T cells. Resections obtained during corrective heart surgery supplied the thymus tissue. This TCR came from a girl in the first two years of life with a congenital heart defect but otherwise immunologically healthy. J is TRBJ1-1 and V is TRBV21-1. TRBV21-1 counts as a pseudogene. The sample comprised thymus tissue. This chain's CDR3 is CASSTDRQNSDTEAFF. The CDR3 nucleotides read TGTGCCAGCAGCACCGACCGTCAAAACTCGGACACTGAAGCTTTCTTT.